This T cell receptor beta chain stems from a study of blood T cells in healthy people across ages. General study points: Across samples, TCR beta diversity tracked strongly with naive T cell percentage. Compared with aged donors, long-lived donors showed fewer expanded clones, suggesting selection.

As regards this clonotype: Its antigen is unidentified.

At least 5.5 micrograms of total RNA were extracted per sample. Sample-barcoded 5' priming and a J-beta primer mix drove a second PCR of roughly 6 to 12 cycles. MiXCR, run by TCRdb on the 5' RACE reads, gives a single entry per CDR3 protein. The sample consists of 1.5 million to 2 million distinct CDR3 sequences, roughly 50% of them appearing once. The CDR3 runs 15 residues. Germline-derived CDR1 and CDR2 are LGHNA and YSLEER. Between the trimmed V and J ends, which lost 4 bases and 4 bases, there was a span of 17 bases. The rearrangement joins TRBV4-3 to TRBJ2-7; D is tentatively TRBD1 or TRBD2 (7 bases each). This TCR was sampled from a middle-aged woman in good health. Material: blood. The CDR3 here is CASSPGEGAEYEQYF. The DNA of the CDR3 is TGCGCCAGCAGCCCCGGGGAGGGGGCTGAATACGAGCAGTACTTC.